This T cell receptor (beta chain) derives from a study of regulatory T cells in long-lasting Graves disease. Study-level information: Antithyroid drugs had been taken by newly diagnosed Graves' patients for under 3 months.

The length of the CDR3 is 13 residues. The junction had 4 bases not matched to a gene; V was cut back by 5 bases and J by 5 bases. Germline CDR1 and CDR2: MDHEN and SYDVKM. This clonotype was detected many times. With iRepertoire HTBI primers and Arm-PCR of CDR3 regions, TCR beta libraries were built. TCRdb passed the multiplex PCR reads through MiXCR, listing each CDR3 protein once. The sample lists a few hundred thousand distinct CDR3 sequences, over 9.5% occurring once. Described time point: newly diagnosed GD, antithyroid drugs for less than 3 months. PBMC-extracted RNA yielded the TCR library. The sample also formed part of further work on T cells in Graves' hyperthyroidism and ophthalmopathy.

The source of this sequence is a woman aged 18-35 years with Graves disease. J is TRBJ2-3 and V is TRBV28, with 7 bases lining up with TRBD1. This material consisted of peripheral blood mononuclear cells (PBMCs), taken at new diagnosis, from a patient treated with antithyroid drugs. The CDR3 is CASSDHRGDTQYF. CDR3 nucleotide sequence: TGTGCCAGCAGTGACCACAGGGGAGATACGCAGTATTTT.